This T cell receptor (beta chain) was found in a study of T cell changes during pregnancy in multiple sclerosis. Germline-derived CDR1 and CDR2 are SGHNT and YENEEA. V was clipped by 1 base and J by 5 bases, with 10 bases between them. The CDR3 contains 14 residues. Assay: immunoSEQ multiplex PCR; the TCRdb copy retains only in-frame clones and omits some. The table includes about 80,000 clones, about 91% detected once. This clone appeared once. The sample here was peripheral blood, taken before pregnancy. The clonotype originates from a female donor with multiple sclerosis, enrolled in a pregnancy study. V and J are TRBV11-3 and TRBJ2-3, with D maybe TRBD2 (6 bases). CDR3 DNA: TGTGCCAGCAGCTTAGCGGGAGCCGGAGATACGCAGTATTTT. This sequence encodes CASSLAGAGDTQYF.